One sample yielded the 31 T cell receptor beta chains listed below, sequenced in a study of Graves' ophthalmopathy and Graves' hyperthyroidism. The study amplified TCR beta CDR3 regions using RNA transcripts. RT-PCR with HTBI primers came first, then second-round multiplex PCR. TCRdb ran MiXCR on the multiplex PCR reads and lists one entry per CDR3 protein. Altogether around 1,200,000 distinct CDR3 sequences are present, 36% being singletons, with the ten largest covering roughly 10%. The sample consisted of peripheral blood or thyroid tissue (not recorded which). These receptors all stem from an adult man with Graves' hyperthyroidism.

The sample holds many counts of this clonotype. V usage is TRBV11-1 and J usage is TRBJ2-2; D is unclear. The germline gives CDR1 SGHAT, CDR2 FQDESV (reference sequence). Trimming cost V 1 base and J 8 bases, with 5 bases left between them. This CDR3 spans 12 amino acids. CDR3 DNA sequence: TGTGCCAGCAGCTTAGAACTGGGGGAGCTGTTTTTT. Amino acids: CASSLELGELFF.

CDR3 nucleotide sequence: TGTGCCAGCAATCAACCGGGACAGGGTAGATCACCCCTCCACTTT. Its translation is CASNQPGQGRSPLHF. The V call is TRBV25-1, the J call TRBJ1-6; TRBD1 matches 9 bases. The germline gives CDR1 MGHDK, CDR2 SYGVNS. The CDR3 loop spans 15 amino acids. V shed 7 bases, J shed 10 bases, and the junction held 11 bases outside the gene matches.

This clonotype was observed a handful of times. The chain combines TRBV5-8 with TRBJ1-1; D is possibly TRBD1 (6 bases). The CDR3 loop spans 16 amino acids. The germline V gene has CDR1 SGHTS and CDR2 YDEGEE. Trimming left V 5 bases short and J 3 bases short, with 20 bases between. CDR3 region: CASRNARPQGDTEAFF. The CDR3 DNA reads TGTGCCAGCAGAAACGCGCGACCACAGGGAGACACTGAAGCTTTCTTT.

J is TRBJ2-5 and V is TRBV20-1; maybe TRBD1 (7 bases). Germline V gene sequence: CDR1 DFQATT, CDR2 SNEGSKA (reference sequence). This CDR3 region has 14 residues. Deletions cut 5 bases from V and 5 bases from J, with 18 bases between. The CDR3 nucleotides are TGCAGTGCTCCGATGGAGGGGGCCGGGGAGACCCAGTACTTC. Its protein product is CSAPMEGAGETQYF.

This CDR3 is CASSPPTTPYEQYF. The CDR3, as DNA: TGCGCCAGCAGCCCACCGACGACGCCCTACGAGCAGTACTTC. The rearrangement links TRBV4-1 to TRBJ2-7; D is ambiguous. V was trimmed by 4 bases and J by 2 bases, leaving 12 bases between them. Germline-derived CDR1 and CDR2 are MGHRA and YSYEKL. The CDR3 loop spans 14 amino acids.

The chain links TRBV9 to TRBJ1-1, with no clear D. This CDR3 is built from 13 residues. CDR1 SGDLS and CDR2 YYNGEE come from the germline V gene. The germline V and J ends were trimmed by 6 bases and 1 base, with 10 bases remaining between them. The CDR3 bases are TGTGCCAGCACCTCCGCGCAGAACACTGAAGCTTTCTTT. It encodes CASTSAQNTEAFF.

On this clonotype itself: One end of the junction does not line up with germline, which may come from a read error. The V gene is TRBV10-2, the J gene TRBJ1-2; possibly TRBD1 for D (5 bases). Germline V gene sequence: CDR1 WSHSY, CDR2 SAAADI. The CDR3 is 14 residues long. CDR3 sequence (DNA): TGTGCCAGCATGGGGACCACGGCTAACTATGGCTACACCTTC. Its translation: CASMGTTANYGYTF.

This clonotype was picked up many times. This chain uses TRBV29-1 with TRBJ2-7, with TRBD2 matching 8 bases. The length of the CDR3 is 13 residues. Germline CDR1 and CDR2: SQVTM and ANQGSEA. The V and J ends lost 1 base and 2 bases, in that order; junction bases with no gene match: 1. CDR3 amino acids: CSVEVAGPYEQYF. Written as DNA, the CDR3 is TGCAGCGTTGAAGTAGCGGGGCCCTACGAGCAGTACTTC.

V is TRBV15 and J is TRBJ2-6; no clear D gene. The V end was cut by 1 base, the J end by 0 bases, with 16 bases between. CDR3 length: 19 amino acids. The germline V gene has CDR1 LNHNV and CDR2 YYDKDF (reference sequence). CDR3: CATSRVGVGANSGANVLTF. The CDR3 bases are TGTGCCACCAGCAGAGTTGGGGTGGGCGCCAACTCTGGGGCCAACGTCCTGACTTTC.

This clonotype was detected many times. V and J are TRBV25-1 and TRBJ1-6, with 7 bases matching TRBD1. V was pared by 2 bases and J by 8 bases, with 6 bases of the junction left unmatched. This CDR3 is 15 amino acids long. In germline, CDR1 is MGHDK, CDR2 SYGVNS. CDR3 region: CASSEETGMYSPLHF. CDR3 DNA: TGTGCCAGCAGTGAAGAGACAGGGATGTATTCACCCCTCCACTTT.

The chain links TRBV19 to TRBJ2-6, with TRBD2 as a possible D gene (5 bases). This CDR3 comprises 14 residues. The V end was cut by 6 bases, the J end by 4 bases, with 10 bases between. Germline V CDR1 and CDR2: LNHDA, SQIVND (reference sequence). The CDR3 loop reads CASRMGSGANVLTF. The CDR3 bases are TGTGCCAGTAGAATGGGGAGCGGGGCCAACGTCCTGACTTTC.

This clonotype showed up many times. This CDR3 is CASSSGQTFSEQYF. The CDR3 region has the DNA TGTGCCAGTAGTTCGGGACAGACTTTTTCCGAGCAGTACTTC. The chain employs TRBV19 and TRBJ2-7, with TRBD1 matching over 7 bases. The CDR3 extends over 14 amino acids. Germline CDR1 and CDR2: LNHDA and SQIVND (reference sequence). V gave up 5 bases and J gave up 6 bases; unmatched junction bases: 10.

In this sample, this clonotype turned up a few times. The chain links TRBV20-1 to TRBJ2-7, with 7 bases fitting TRBD1. From germline, CDR1 is DFQATT and CDR2 SNEGSKA (reference sequence). The CDR3 has 15 amino acids. Trimming cost V 3 bases and J 2 bases; bases outside gene matches: 10. CDR3 DNA sequence: TGCAGTGCTAGTCATCAGGACAGGAGAACCTACGAGCAGTACTTC. Its translation: CSASHQDRRTYEQYF.

V is TRBV10-3 and J is TRBJ1-5; no clear D gene. CDR3 length: 14 residues. Germline values: CDR1 ENHRY, CDR2 SYGVKD. Trimming took off 4 bases at V and 7 bases at J, with 14 bases between the two ends. The CDR3 spells CAISGGRRYQPQHF. The CDR3 coding sequence is TGTGCCATCAGTGGAGGGCGCAGATACCAGCCCCAGCATTTT.

In this sample, this clonotype turned up a few times. The rearrangement uses TRBV5-1 and TRBJ2-5, with D perhaps TRBD2 (6 bases). Trimming took off 4 bases at V and 2 bases at J, with 24 bases between the two ends. The CDR3 consists of 18 residues. Germline CDR1 reads SGHRS; CDR2 reads YFSETQ. CDR3 DNA sequence: TGCGCCAGCAGCACGGGACTGGCGGGAACCCCAATACAAGAGACCCAGTACTTC. It yields the protein CASSTGLAGTPIQETQYF.

At least ten counts were recorded for this clonotype. The V call is TRBV12-3 or TRBV12-4, the J call TRBJ1-2; D is unclear. Trimming stripped 2 bases from V and 4 bases from J, with 14 bases between. This CDR3 has 15 residues. CDR3 in amino acids: CASSLFLRNLYGYTF. Written as DNA, the CDR3 is TGTGCCAGCAGTTTATTTCTCAGAAACCTCTATGGCTACACCTTC.

This clonotype was seen ten or more times. This sequence joins TRBV10-3 and TRBJ2-5; no clear D. This CDR3 region has 12 residues. CDR1 and CDR2 (germline): ENHRY, SYGVKD. V lost 3 bases, J lost 0 bases, and 2 bases lay in between. CDR3 amino acids: CAISDYQETQYF. Written as DNA, the CDR3 is TGTGCCATCAGTGACTACCAAGAGACCCAGTACTTC.

The table lists this clonotype with a count of one. V is TRBV15 and J is TRBJ1-2; 8 bases are a match to TRBD1. The CDR3 has 16 amino acids. Per germline, CDR1 LNHNV and CDR2 YYDKDF (reference sequence). With V trimmed by 3 bases and J by 11 bases, 17 bases remained unmatched. Here the CDR3 DNA reads TGTGCCACCAGCAGTGATGGGGCGACAGGGGTACTTCGGTACACCTTC. This sequence encodes CATSSDGATGVLRYTF.

This clonotype was counted many times. The V and J genes are TRBV6-6 and TRBJ1-2; D not certain. Germline CDR1 reads MNHNY; CDR2 reads SVGAGI (reference sequence). V dropped 6 bases and J dropped 3 bases, with 11 bases sitting between them. The CDR3 consists of 13 residues. The CDR3 loop reads CASSPRTDYGYTF. The CDR3 nucleotides are TGTGCCAGCAGCCCCCGGACGGACTATGGCTACACCTTC.

The rearrangement uses TRBV27 and TRBJ1-1; 9 bases are shared with TRBD1. Trimming cost V 2 bases and J 10 bases; bases outside gene matches: 5. This CDR3 is built from 13 residues. Germline loops: CDR1 MNHEY, CDR2 SMNVEV (reference sequence). The CDR3 DNA follows: TGTGCCAGCAGTTTAGGGACAGGGTTGGGAGCTTTCTTT. Its translation: CASSLGTGLGAFF.

The chain recombines TRBV7-8 with TRBJ2-7; weak D call: TRBD1 (6 bases). Germline CDR1 is SGHVS and CDR2 is FQNEAQ. The CDR3 is 13 residues long. V dropped 5 bases and J dropped 4 bases, with 12 bases sitting between them. The CDR3 here is CASSIRGWYEQYF. CDR3 bases: TGTGCCAGCAGCATTAGGGGGTGGTACGAGCAGTACTTC.

This clonotype was seen only once. CDR3 nucleotides: TGCAGCTTAGCGGGAGATGGACAGGGGGCGAGCCTAGAGCAGTACTTC. It yields the protein CSLAGDGQGASLEQYF. The chain employs TRBV29-1 and TRBJ2-7; 11 nucleotides line up with TRBD1. The length of the CDR3 is 16 residues. V lost 8 bases and J lost 7; bases outside the gene matches: 19. Germline values: CDR1 SQVTM, CDR2 ANQGSEA.

This clonotype was detected many times. The V and J genes are TRBV20-1 and TRBJ2-2; D gene unclear. Trimming took off 2 bases at V and 9 bases at J, with 13 bases between the two ends. The germline gives CDR1 DFQATT, CDR2 SNEGSKA (reference sequence). The CDR3 contains 13 residues. CDR3 sequence reads: CSARMGSVRELFF. In DNA form, the CDR3 reads TGCAGTGCTAGAATGGGATCGGTCCGGGAGCTGTTTTTT.

The rearrangement links TRBV7-8 to TRBJ1-1; no reliable D call. There are 15 residues in the CDR3. The V and J ends lost 6 bases and 0 bases respectively, with 14 bases between them. CDR1 and CDR2 (germline): SGHVS, FQNEAQ. CDR3 sequence reads: CASSAKRTVNTEAFF. For the CDR3, the DNA is TGTGCCAGCAGTGCCAAGAGGACGGTGAACACTGAAGCTTTCTTT.

A few counts support this clonotype. The V call is TRBV6-2 or TRBV6-3, the J call TRBJ1-4; D is possibly TRBD1 (6 bases). V was shortened by 4 bases and J by 7 bases, with 13 bases between the two germline ends. CDR1 is MNHEY, CDR2 SVGEGT, per germline. The CDR3 covers 14 residues. CDR3 DNA: TGTGCCAGCAGTTCAGGGGAATTCGCTGAAAAACTGTTTTTT. It yields the protein CASSSGEFAEKLFF.

This clonotype came up once. The chain is built from TRBV2 and TRBJ2-5; 8 bases agree with TRBD2. The CDR3 is 14 residues long. Unmatched junction bases numbered 9, after V lost 7 bases and J lost 5 bases. Germline V CDR1 and CDR2: SNHLY, FYNNEI. CDR3 sequence reads: CASIVTSGGETQYF. CDR3 nucleotides: TGTGCCAGCATAGTTACTAGCGGTGGGGAGACCCAGTACTTC. Looking up the rest from reference TRBV2 and TRBJ2-5 gives the full variable domain: EPEVTQTPSHQVTQMGQEVILRCVPISNHLYFYWYRQILGQKVEFLVSFYNNEISEKSEIFDDQFSVERPDGSNFTLKIRSTKLEDSAMYFCASIVTSGGETQYFGPGTRLLVL.

This chain connects TRBV7-8 to TRBJ1-2; a possible D gene is TRBD1 (5 bases). Trimming cost V 4 bases and J 12 bases, with 15 bases left between them. Germline loops: CDR1 SGHVS, CDR2 FQNEAQ. The CDR3 is made up of 12 amino acids. DNA for the CDR3: TGTGCCAGCAGCTCCCGAGGGGTTGGAAACACCTTC. Translating it yields CASSSRGVGNTF. Combining the CDR3 with reference TRBV7-8 and TRBJ1-2 gives the whole variable domain GAGVSQSPRYKVAKRGQDVALRCDPISGHVSLFWYQQALGQGPEFLTYFQNEAQLDKSGLPSDRFFAERPEGSVSTLKIQRTQQEDSAVYLCASSSRGVGNTFGSGTRLTVV.

A few counts support this clonotype. The J gene is TRBJ1-5, the V gene TRBV7-2, with D uncertain. The CDR3 covers 16 residues. Germline assignment: CDR1 SGHTA and CDR2 FQGNSA. Trimming left V 5 bases short and J 5 bases short, with 19 bases between. As DNA, the CDR3 is TGTGCCAGCAGCACCGCACTAAGGTTGGGGTATCAGCCCCAGCATTTT. Its translation: CASSTALRLGYQPQHF.

Notes on this clonotype: A much larger clone differs from this one at a single base, so this may be a read error. The chain couples TRBV19 to TRBJ1-3; no clear D. The CDR3 has 14 amino acids. Germline V gives CDR1 LNHDA, CDR2 SQIVND (reference sequence). The CDR3 spells CDSSILDSGNTIYF. The CDR3 DNA sequence: TGTGACAGTAGTATCTTGGACTCTGGAAACACCATATATTTT.

The V and J genes are TRBV20-1 and TRBJ1-2, with unresolved D. The germline V gene encodes CDR1 DFQATT and CDR2 SNEGSKA (reference sequence). This CDR3 has 15 amino acids. V lost 4 bases to trimming and J lost 0 bases, with 15 bases between them. The CDR3 DNA sequence: TGCAGTGCTAACGCAGCCAGGTTAGCTAACTATGGCTACACCTTC. Encoded protein: CSANAARLANYGYTF.

A single count supports this clonotype. The chain carries TRBV10-3 and TRBJ2-7; TRBD2 matches at 8 bases. The CDR3 runs 15 residues. The germline CDR1 and CDR2 sequences are ENHRY and SYGVKD. V shed 10 bases, J shed 1 base, and the junction held 12 bases outside the gene matches. The CDR3 reads CASNPNSGMSYEQYF. The CDR3 bases are TGTGCCAGCAACCCAAATAGCGGGATGTCCTACGAGCAGTACTTC.